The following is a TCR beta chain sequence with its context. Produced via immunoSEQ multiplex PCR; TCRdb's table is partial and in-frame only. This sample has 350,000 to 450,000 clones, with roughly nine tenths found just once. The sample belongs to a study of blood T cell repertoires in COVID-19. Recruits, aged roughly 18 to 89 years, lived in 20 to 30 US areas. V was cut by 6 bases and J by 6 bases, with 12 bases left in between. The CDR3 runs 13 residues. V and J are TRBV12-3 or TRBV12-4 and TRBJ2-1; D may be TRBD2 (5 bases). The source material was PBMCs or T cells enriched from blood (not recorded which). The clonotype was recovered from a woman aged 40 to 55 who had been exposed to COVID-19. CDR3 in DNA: TGTGCCAGCAGGCTAGCAGCGACCAATGAGCAGTTCTTC. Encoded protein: CASRLAATNEQFF.